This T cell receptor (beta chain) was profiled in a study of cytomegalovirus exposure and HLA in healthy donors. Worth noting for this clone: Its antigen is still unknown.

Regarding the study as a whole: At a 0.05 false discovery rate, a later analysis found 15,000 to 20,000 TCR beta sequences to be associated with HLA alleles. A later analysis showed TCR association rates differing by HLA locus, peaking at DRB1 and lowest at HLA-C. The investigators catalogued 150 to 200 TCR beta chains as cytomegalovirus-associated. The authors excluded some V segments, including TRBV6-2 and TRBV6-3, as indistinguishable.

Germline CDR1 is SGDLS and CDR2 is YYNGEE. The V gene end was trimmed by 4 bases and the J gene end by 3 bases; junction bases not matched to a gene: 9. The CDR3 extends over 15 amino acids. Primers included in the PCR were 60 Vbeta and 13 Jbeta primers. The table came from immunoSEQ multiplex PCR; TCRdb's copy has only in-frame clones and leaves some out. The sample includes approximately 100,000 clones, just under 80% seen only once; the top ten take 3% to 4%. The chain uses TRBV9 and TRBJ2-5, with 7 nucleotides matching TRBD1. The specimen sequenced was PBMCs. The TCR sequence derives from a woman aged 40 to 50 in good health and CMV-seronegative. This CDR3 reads CASSTSPTGKETQYF. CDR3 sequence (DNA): TGTGCCAGCAGCACTTCGCCGACAGGGAAAGAGACCCAGTACTTC.